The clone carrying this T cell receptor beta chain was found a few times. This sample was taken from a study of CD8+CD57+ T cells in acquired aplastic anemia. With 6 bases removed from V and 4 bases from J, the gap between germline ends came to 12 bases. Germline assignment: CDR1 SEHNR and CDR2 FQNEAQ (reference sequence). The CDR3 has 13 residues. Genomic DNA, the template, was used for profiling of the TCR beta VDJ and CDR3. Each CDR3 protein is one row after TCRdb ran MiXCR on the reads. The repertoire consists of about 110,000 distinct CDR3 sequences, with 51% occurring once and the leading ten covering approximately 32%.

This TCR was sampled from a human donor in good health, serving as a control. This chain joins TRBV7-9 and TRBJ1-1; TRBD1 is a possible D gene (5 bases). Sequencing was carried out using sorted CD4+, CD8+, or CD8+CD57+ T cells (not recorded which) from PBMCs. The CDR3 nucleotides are TGTGCCAGCAGTCCCCAGGGTAGCACTGAAGCTTTCTTT. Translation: CASSPQGSTEAFF.